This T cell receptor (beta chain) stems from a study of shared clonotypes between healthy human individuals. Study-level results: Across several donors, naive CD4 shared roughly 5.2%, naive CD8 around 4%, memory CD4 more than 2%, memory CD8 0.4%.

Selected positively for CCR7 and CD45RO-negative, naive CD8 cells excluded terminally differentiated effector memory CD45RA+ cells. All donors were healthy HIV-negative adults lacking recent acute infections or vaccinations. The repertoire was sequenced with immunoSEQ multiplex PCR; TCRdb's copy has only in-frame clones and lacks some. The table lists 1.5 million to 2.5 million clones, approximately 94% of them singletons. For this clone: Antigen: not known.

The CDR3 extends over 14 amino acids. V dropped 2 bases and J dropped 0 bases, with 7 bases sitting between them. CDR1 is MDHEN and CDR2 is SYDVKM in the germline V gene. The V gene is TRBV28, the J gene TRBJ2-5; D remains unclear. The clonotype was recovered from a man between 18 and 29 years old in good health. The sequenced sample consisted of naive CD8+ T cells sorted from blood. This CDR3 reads CASSLRPDQETQYF. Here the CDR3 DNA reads TGTGCCAGCAGTTTAAGGCCGGACCAAGAGACCCAGTACTTC.